This T cell receptor beta chain was identified during a study of long-term antiretroviral therapy in people with HIV. Study at large: Collection dates of the earliest samples fall about a decade before the 2015 immediate-ART recommendation. Notes on the study in general: Adherence to ART, viral resistance and therapy changes lacked any data. The data indicate that diversity increased after ART but remained below transplant donor controls.

Each donor had at least one pre-ART and at least two post-ART PBMC samples. This clone was seen once. Its antigen is as yet unknown. The assay, immunoSEQ v3.0, was run at survey level. Profiled with immunoSEQ multiplex PCR; TCRdb holds only in-frame clones, not every one. Among around 21,000 clones listed, more than 75% were seen once. The source is a young man with HIV. Sequences were derived from unsorted PBMCs, sampled 0.2 years before starting antiretroviral therapy.

The CDR3 DNA is TGTGCCAGCAGCCAAGTGTCGGGGGGCGATGGCTACACCTTC. It codes for CASSQVSGGDGYTF. The chain links TRBV4-2 to TRBJ1-2; the D gene is possibly TRBD1 (6 bases). CDR1 is LGHNA and CDR2 is YNFKEQ in the germline V gene. With 1 base removed from V and 6 bases from J, the gap between germline ends came to 12 bases. The CDR3 has 14 amino acids.